The sequence of this TCR beta chain was determined in a study of blood T cell repertoires in COVID-19. On the study more broadly: Donors in the United States, Italy and Spain gave samples during acute or convalescent COVID-19. Sources were T cells, B-cell-depleted T cells, or PBMCs; the material itself was cDNA or gDNA.

In the authors' workflow: Reference gene primers were amplified, and this amplification served to estimate nucleated cell counts. Profiled with immunoSEQ multiplex PCR; TCRdb holds only in-frame clones, not every one. The V and J calls and clone size come from that table; D and trimming were worked out from the DNA. The table records about 240,000 clones, approximately 78% of them present only once. The CDR3 loop spans 16 amino acids. The trim removed 0 bases at V and 5 bases at J, leaving 6 bases unmatched. Per the germline V gene, CDR1 is MNHEY and CDR2 is SMNVEV (reference sequence). The sample comprised peripheral blood. V is TRBV27 and J is TRBJ2-3; 9 bases fit TRBD2. This sequence was found in a woman aged 55-70 years with active or convalescent COVID-19. CDR3 sequence (DNA): TGTGCCAGCAGTTTATCGGGGCTAGCGGGGATAGATACGCAGTATTTT. Translated: CASSLSGLAGIDTQYF.